The T cell receptor (beta chain) described here comes from a study of T cell clones after liver transplantation. TCRdb's table, derived via immunoSEQ multiplex PCR, lists solely in-frame clones and lacks some. The sample records more than 95,000 clones, about 81% being singletons. Per the germline V gene, CDR1 is KGHSH and CDR2 is LQKENI. The CDR3 consists of 15 residues. V lost 2 bases and J 10 bases, leaving 20 bases between the germline ends. This chain uses TRBV18 with TRBJ1-1, with TRBD1 as a possible D gene (6 bases). The clonotype was recovered from a human donor who received a liver transplant. Specimen: CD4+ T cells from blood, collected before liver transplant. The CDR3 DNA sequence: TGTGCCAGCTCACCAGATCCGGGGGGCGCAGAAGGAGCTTTCTTT. Translating it yields CASSPDPGGAEGAFF.